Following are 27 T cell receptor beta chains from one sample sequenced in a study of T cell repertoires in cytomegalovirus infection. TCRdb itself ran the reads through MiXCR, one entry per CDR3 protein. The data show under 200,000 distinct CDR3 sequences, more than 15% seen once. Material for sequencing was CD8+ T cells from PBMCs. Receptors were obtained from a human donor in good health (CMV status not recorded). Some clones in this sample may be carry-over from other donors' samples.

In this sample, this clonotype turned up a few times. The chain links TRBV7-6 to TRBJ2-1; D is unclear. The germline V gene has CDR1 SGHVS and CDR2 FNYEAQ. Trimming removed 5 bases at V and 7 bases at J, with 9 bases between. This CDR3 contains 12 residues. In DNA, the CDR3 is TGTGCCAGCAGCCCCTTGGGTAATGAGCAGTTCTTC. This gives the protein CASSPLGNEQFF.

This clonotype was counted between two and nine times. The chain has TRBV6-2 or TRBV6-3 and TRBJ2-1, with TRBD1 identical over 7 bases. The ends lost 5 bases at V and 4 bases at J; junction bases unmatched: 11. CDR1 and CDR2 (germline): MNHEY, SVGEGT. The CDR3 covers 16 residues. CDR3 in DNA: TGTGCCAGCAGTCTTTCCCGACAGGGCTTGTACAATGAGCAGTTCTTC. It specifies CASSLSRQGLYNEQFF.

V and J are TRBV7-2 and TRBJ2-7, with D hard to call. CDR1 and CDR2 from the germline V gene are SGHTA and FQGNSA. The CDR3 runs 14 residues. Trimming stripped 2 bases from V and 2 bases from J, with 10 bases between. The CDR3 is CASSLLGLAYEQYF. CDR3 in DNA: TGTGCCAGCAGCTTACTGGGATTAGCCTACGAGCAGTACTTC.

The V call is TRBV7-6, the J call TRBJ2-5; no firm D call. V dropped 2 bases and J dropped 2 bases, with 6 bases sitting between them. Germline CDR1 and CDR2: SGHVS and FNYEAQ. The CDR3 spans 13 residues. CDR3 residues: CASSLRIQETQYF. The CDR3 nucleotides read TGTGCCAGCAGCTTAAGGATACAAGAGACCCAGTACTTC.

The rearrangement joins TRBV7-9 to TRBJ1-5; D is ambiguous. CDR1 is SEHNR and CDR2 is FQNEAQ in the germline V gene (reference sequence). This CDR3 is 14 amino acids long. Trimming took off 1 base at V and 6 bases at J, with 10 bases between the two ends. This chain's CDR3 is CASSLGDRTQPQHF. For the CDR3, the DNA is TGTGCCAGCAGCTTAGGGGATAGAACTCAGCCCCAGCATTTT.

The CDR3 DNA reads as TGTGCCAGCAGTACACGGACAGGGGGCCAAGAGACCCAGTACTTC. As protein: CASSTRTGGQETQYF. The chain recombines TRBV6-5 with TRBJ2-5, with 10 bases lining up with TRBD1. V lost 5 bases to trimming and J lost 1 base; unmatched junction nucleotides: 4. CDR1 is MNHEY and CDR2 is SVGAGI in the germline V gene. CDR3 length: 15 amino acids.

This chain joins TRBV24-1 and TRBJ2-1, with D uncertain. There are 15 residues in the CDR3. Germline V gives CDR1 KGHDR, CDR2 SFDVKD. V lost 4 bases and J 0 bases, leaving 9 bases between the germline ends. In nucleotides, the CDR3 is TGTGCCACCAGTGAACTGGTCAGCTCCTACAATGAGCAGTTCTTC. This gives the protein CATSELVSSYNEQFF.

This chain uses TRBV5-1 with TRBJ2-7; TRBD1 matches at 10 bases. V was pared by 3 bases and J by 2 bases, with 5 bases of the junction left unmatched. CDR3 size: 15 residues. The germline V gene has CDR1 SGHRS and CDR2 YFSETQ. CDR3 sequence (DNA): TGCGCCAGCAGCTGGGGACAGGGGAAAACCTACGAGCAGTACTTC. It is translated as CASSWGQGKTYEQYF.

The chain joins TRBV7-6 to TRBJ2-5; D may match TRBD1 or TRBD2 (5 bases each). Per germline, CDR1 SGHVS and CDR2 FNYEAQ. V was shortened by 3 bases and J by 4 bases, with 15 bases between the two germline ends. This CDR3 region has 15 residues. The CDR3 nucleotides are TGTGCCAGCAGCTTCATCGAGGGGTACCGAGAGACCCAGTACTTC. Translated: CASSFIEGYRETQYF.

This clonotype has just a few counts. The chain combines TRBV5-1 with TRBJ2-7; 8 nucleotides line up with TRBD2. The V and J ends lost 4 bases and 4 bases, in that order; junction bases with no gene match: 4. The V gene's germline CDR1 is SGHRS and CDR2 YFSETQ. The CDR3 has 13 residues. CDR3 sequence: CASSETSEYEQYF. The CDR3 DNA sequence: TGCGCCAGCAGCGAGACTAGCGAATACGAGCAGTACTTC.

CDR3 coding DNA: TGTGCCAGCAGCCTCAGGATATCTGGGGCCAACGTCCTGACTTTC. It specifies CASSLRISGANVLTF. This chain connects TRBV7-9 to TRBJ2-6, with D hard to call. Germline lookup yields CDR1 SEHNR and CDR2 FQNEAQ (reference sequence). The CDR3 covers 15 residues. The germline V and J ends were trimmed by 5 bases and 1 base, with 9 bases remaining between them.

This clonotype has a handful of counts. The CDR3 DNA follows: TGTGCCAGCAAAGAGGTACGGGCCGATGGCACTGAAGCTTTCTTT. This translates into CASKEVRADGTEAFF. This chain uses TRBV28 with TRBJ1-1; no firm D call. The V end was cut by 7 bases, the J end by 4 bases, with 19 bases between. CDR1 MDHEN and CDR2 SYDVKM come from the germline V gene. There are 15 residues in the CDR3.

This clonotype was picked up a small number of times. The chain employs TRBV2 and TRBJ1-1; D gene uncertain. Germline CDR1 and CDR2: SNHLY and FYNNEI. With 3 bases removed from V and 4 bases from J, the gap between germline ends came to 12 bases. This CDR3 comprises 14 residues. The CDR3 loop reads CASSEWGSGTEAFF. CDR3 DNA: TGTGCCAGCAGTGAGTGGGGATCGGGCACTGAAGCTTTCTTT.

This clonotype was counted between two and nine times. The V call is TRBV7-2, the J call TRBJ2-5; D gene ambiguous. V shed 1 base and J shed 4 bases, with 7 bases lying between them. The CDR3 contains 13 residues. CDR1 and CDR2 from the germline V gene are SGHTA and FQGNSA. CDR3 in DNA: TGTGCCAGCAGCTTAGGTAGAAGAGAGACCCAGTACTTC. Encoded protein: CASSLGRRETQYF.

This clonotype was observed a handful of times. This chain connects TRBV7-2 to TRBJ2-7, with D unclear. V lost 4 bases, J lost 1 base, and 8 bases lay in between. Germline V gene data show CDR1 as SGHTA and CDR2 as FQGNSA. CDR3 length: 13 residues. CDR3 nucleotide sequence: TGTGCCAGCAGCTCGGCGGATTCCTACGAGCAGTACTTC. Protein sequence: CASSSADSYEQYF.

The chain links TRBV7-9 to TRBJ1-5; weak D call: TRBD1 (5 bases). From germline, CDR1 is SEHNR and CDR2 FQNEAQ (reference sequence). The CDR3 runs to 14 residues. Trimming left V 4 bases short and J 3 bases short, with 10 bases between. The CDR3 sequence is CASSSGASNQPQHF. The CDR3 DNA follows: TGTGCCAGCAGCTCTGGGGCTTCCAATCAGCCCCAGCATTTT.

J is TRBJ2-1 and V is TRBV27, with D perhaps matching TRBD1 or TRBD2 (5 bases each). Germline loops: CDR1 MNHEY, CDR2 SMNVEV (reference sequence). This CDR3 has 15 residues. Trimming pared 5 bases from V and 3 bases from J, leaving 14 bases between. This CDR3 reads CASSPPGTLYNEQFF. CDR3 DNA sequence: TGTGCCAGCAGTCCCCCTGGGACCCTCTACAATGAGCAGTTCTTC.

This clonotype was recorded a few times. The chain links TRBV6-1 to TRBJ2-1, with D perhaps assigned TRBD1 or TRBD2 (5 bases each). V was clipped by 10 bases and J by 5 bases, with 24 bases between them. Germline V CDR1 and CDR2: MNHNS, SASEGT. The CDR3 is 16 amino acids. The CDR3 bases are TGTGCCACAGTTCCCCCGAGGGGTGGATTTGACAATGAGCAGTTCTTC. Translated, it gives CATVPPRGGFDNEQFF.

CDR3 sequence (DNA): TGTGCCAGCAGCTTCAGTGCTAACTATGGCTACACCTTC. Protein sequence: CASSFSANYGYTF. The chain combines TRBV7-8 with TRBJ1-2, with D unresolved. The V and J ends lost 3 bases and 0 bases respectively, with 5 bases between them. The V gene's germline CDR1 is SGHVS and CDR2 FQNEAQ. The CDR3 is made up of 13 amino acids. The full variable domain, with the rest looked up from reference TRBV7-8 and TRBJ1-2, is GAGVSQSPRYKVAKRGQDVALRCDPISGHVSLFWYQQALGQGPEFLTYFQNEAQLDKSGLPSDRFFAERPEGSVSTLKIQRTQQEDSAVYLCASSFSANYGYTFGSGTRLTVV.

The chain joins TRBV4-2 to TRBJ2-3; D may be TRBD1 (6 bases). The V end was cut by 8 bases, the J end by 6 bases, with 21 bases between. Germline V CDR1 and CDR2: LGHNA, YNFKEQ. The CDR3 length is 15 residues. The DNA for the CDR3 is TGTGCCAGCGGGGAAGAGACAGGTCAGAGGGATACGCAGTATTTT. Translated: CASGEETGQRDTQYF.

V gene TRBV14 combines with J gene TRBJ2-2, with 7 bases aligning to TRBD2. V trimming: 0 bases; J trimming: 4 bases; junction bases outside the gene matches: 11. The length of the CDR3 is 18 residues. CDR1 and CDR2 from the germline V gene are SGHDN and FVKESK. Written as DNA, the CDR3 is TGTGCCAGCAGCCAAGACCTCCTCCGGGACTATCCCACCGGGGAGCTGTTTTTT. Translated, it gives CASSQDLLRDYPTGELFF.

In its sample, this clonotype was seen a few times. The CDR3 DNA sequence: TGTGCCAGCAGTGAAGCGCTAACTAGCGGGGTCTCCTACAATGAGCAGTTCTTC. Amino acids: CASSEALTSGVSYNEQFF. The rearrangement joins TRBV6-1 to TRBJ2-1, with TRBD2 matching 10 bases. The germline gives CDR1 MNHNS, CDR2 SASEGT. V trimming: 0 bases; J trimming: 0 bases; junction bases outside the gene matches: 5. This CDR3 contains 18 residues.

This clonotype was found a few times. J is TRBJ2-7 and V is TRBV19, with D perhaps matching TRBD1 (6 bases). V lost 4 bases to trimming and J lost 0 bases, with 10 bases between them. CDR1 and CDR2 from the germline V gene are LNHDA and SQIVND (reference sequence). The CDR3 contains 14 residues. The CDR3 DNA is TGTGCCAGTAGTACCCGGGACACCTCCTACGAGCAGTACTTC. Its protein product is CASSTRDTSYEQYF.

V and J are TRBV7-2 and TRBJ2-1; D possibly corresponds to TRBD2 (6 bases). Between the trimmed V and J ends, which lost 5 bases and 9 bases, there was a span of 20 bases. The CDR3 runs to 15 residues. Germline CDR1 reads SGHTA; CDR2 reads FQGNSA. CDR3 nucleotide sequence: TGTGCCAGCAGCCTCGAGATCGGGGGTCTCGGTGAGCAGTTCTTC. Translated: CASSLEIGGLGEQFF.

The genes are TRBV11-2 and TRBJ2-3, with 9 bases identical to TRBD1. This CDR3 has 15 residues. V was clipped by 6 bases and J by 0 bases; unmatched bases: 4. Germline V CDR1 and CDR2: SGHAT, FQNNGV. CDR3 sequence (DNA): TGTGCCAGCAGACCGGACAGGGGCAGCACAGATACGCAGTATTTT. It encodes CASRPDRGSTDTQYF.

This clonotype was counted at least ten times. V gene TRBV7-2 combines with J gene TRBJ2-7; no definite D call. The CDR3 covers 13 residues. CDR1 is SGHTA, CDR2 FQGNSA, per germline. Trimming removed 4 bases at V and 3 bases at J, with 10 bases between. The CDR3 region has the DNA TGTGCCAGCAGCTCCTTGGAAGACTACGAGCAGTACTTC. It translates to CASSSLEDYEQYF. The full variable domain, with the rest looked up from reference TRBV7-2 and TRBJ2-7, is GAGVSQSPSNKVTEKGKDVELRCDPISGHTALYWYRQSLGQGLEFLIYFQGNSAPDKSGLPSDRFSAERTGGSVSTLTIQRTQQEDSAVYLCASSSLEDYEQYFGPGTRLTVT.

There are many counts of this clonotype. The CDR3 bases are TGTGCCAGCCGAAGGCCACGGACTAGCGGGGCCCCGAACACCGGGGAGCTGTTTTTT. This codes for CASRRPRTSGAPNTGELFF. This chain joins TRBV28 and TRBJ2-2; 12 nucleotides line up with TRBD2. This CDR3 comprises 19 residues. With 8 bases clipped from V and 0 bases from J, the junction kept 13 bases outside the gene matches. The germline CDR1 and CDR2 sequences are MDHEN and SYDVKM.